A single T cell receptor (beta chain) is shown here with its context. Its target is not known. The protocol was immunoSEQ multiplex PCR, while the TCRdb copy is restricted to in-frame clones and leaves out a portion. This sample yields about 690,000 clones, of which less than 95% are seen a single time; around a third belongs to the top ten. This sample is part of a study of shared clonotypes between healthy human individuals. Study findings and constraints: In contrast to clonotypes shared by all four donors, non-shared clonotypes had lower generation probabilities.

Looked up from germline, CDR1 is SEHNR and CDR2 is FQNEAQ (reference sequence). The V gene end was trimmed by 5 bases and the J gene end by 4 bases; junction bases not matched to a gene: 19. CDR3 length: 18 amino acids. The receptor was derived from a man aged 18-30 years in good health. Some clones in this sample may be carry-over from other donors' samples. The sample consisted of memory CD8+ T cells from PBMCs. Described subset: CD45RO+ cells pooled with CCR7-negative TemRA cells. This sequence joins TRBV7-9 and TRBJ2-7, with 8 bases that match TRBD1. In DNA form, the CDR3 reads TGTGCCAGCAGCCTATACATAAAAGAGACAGGGGTGATATACGAGCAGTACTTC. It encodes CASSLYIKETGVIYEQYF.